The entry that follows covers one TCR beta chain sequence. Source study methods: Estimation of nucleated cell counts relied on the amplification of reference gene primers. Using immunoSEQ multiplex PCR, the repertoire was profiled, and TCRdb retains in-frame clones only, with some absent. That table supplies the V and J calls and clone size; D and trimming were determined from the DNA. In the table there are fewer than 100,000 clones, around three quarters of which are singletons. This sample was included in a study of blood T cell repertoires in COVID-19. Study overall: T cells, B-cell-depleted T cells, or PBMCs supplied cDNA or gDNA.

Germline V gene sequence: CDR1 SGHVS, CDR2 FQNEAQ. The CDR3 sequence is 13 residues long. Trimming removed 5 bases at V and 5 bases at J, with 13 bases between. Input material: peripheral blood. V gene TRBV7-8 combines with J gene TRBJ2-7; D possibly corresponds to TRBD2 (7 bases). The origin of this receptor is a woman between 65 and 79 years old with acute or convalescent COVID-19. Written as DNA, the CDR3 is TGTGCCAGCAGCCCCCGGGGGGACAACGAGCAGTACTTC. It is translated as CASSPRGDNEQYF.